The sequence of this TCR beta chain was determined in a study of T cell clonality in common variable immunodeficiency. Findings and caveats of the study: Fewer deletions and N-nucleotide insertions were reportedly seen in common variable immunodeficiency TCR beta sequences. T cell subpopulation sequencing would be needed to explain CVID clonality.

Only in-frame clones appear in the TCRdb table, and some are missing; sequencing was by immunoSEQ multiplex PCR. The specimen has around 40,000 clones, none found just once. Blood came from CVID subjects not ill and not taking immunomodulatory or immunosuppressive medication. Comments on this clone: The target antigen is unknown. The read is 3 residues too short to cover the CDR3 end, so that end is filled in from the germline J gene.

The CDR3 contains 17 residues. Germline lookup yields CDR1 SGHRS and CDR2 YFSETQ. V was clipped by 4 bases and J by 3 bases, with 19 bases between them. Sequencing input: peripheral blood mononuclear cells. This clonotype originated in a human donor with common variable immunodeficiency. The chain links TRBV5-1 to TRBJ2-2; D may be TRBD2 (6 bases). The CDR3: CASSPARGRAYTGELFF. The part of the CDR3 DNA that was read is TGCGCCAGCAGCCCAGCTCGGGGGAGAGCTTACACCGGGGAG.